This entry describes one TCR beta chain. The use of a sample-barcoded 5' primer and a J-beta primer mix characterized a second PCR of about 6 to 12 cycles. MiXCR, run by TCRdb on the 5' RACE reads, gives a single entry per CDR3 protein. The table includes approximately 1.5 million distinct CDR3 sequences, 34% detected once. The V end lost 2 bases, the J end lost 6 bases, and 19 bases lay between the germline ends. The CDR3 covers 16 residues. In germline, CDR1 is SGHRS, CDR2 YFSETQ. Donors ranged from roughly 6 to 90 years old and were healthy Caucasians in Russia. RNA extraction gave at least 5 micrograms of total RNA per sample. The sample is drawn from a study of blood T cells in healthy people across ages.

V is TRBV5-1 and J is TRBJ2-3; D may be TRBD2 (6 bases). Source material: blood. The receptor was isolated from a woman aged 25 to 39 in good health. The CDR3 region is CASSLGRGTLPDTQYF. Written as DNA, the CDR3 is TGCGCCAGCAGCTTAGGCCGGGGGACCCTGCCGGATACGCAGTATTTT.